This T cell receptor (beta chain) is drawn from a study of metastatic and nonmetastatic thyroid tumors. Germline V lookup: CDR1 MNHEY, CDR2 SVGEGT. This CDR3 is built from 14 residues. The V and J ends lost 7 bases and 9 bases respectively, with 16 bases between them. Original handling: Clinicopathological groups supplied CDR3 differences that were used to build a distant-metastasis classifier for papillary thyroid cancer. TCRdb re-called clones via MiXCR from the PCR reads. Clone size and V and J calls follow TCRdb, not the original study. The sample yields about 24,000 clones, 20% to 30% seen once. Thyroid surgery had not been preceded by any treatment in any patient.

V gene TRBV6-2 or TRBV6-3 combines with J gene TRBJ1-6; the D is unclear. This sequence was found in a male donor with papillary thyroid cancer or a benign thyroid nodule (not recorded which). Some clones in this sample may be carry-over from other donors' samples. Sequenced input: blood. CDR3 loop: CASNRHGVSSPLHF. The DNA of the CDR3 is TGTGCCAGCAACAGACACGGGGTTAGTTCACCCCTCCACTTT.